These 7 T cell receptor beta chains were sequenced from one sample in a study of blood T cell repertoires in COVID-19. TCRdb's copy holds only in-frame clones and misses some; the assay was immunoSEQ multiplex PCR. Among roughly 130,000 clones listed, around 80% were seen once. Sequencing was performed on peripheral blood. These receptors were taken from a man aged 80 or over with acute or convalescent COVID-19.

CDR3 in amino acids: CAISAVGVGEKLFF. CDR3 nucleotides: TGTGCCATCAGTGCGGTCGGAGTAGGTGAAAAACTGTTTTTT. V is TRBV10-3 and J is TRBJ1-4; D gene uncertain. With 4 bases removed from V and 7 bases from J, the gap between germline ends came to 13 bases. Germline lookup yields CDR1 ENHRY and CDR2 SYGVKD. The CDR3 length is 14 residues.

The chain carries TRBV29-1 and TRBJ2-7; 7 bases fit TRBD1. The CDR3 runs to 13 residues. Germline trimming cut 6 bases from V and 0 bases from J; bases unmatched to any gene: 5. CDR1 and CDR2 from the germline V gene are SQVTM and ANQGSEA. The CDR3 DNA sequence: TGCAGCGTCTGGACAGGCAGCTCCTACGAGCAGTACTTC. This gives the protein CSVWTGSSYEQYF.

This clone was seen only once. The chain employs TRBV11-2 and TRBJ2-7; the match to TRBD1 covers 8 bases. Trimming removed 5 bases from V and 6 bases from J; junction bases left unmatched: 12. The CDR3 runs to 15 residues. Germline assignment: CDR1 SGHAT and CDR2 FQNNGV. The CDR3 is CASSPWTGLQGEQYF. The CDR3 nucleotides read TGTGCCAGCAGCCCATGGACAGGGCTGCAGGGCGAGCAGTACTTC.

The CDR3 here is CASSFSLLDTQYF. CDR3 bases: TGTGCCAGCAGCTTTTCCTTGTTGGATACGCAGTATTTT. The genes are TRBV7-6 and TRBJ2-3, with unresolved D. From germline, CDR1 is SGHVS and CDR2 FNYEAQ. The V gene lost 3 bases and the J gene lost 6 bases, with 10 bases spanning the gap. This CDR3 comprises 13 residues. Full variable domain (missing parts from reference TRBV7-6 and TRBJ2-3): GAGVSQSPRYKVTKRGQDVALRCDPISGHVSLYWYRQALGQGPEFLTYFNYEAQQDKSGLPNDRFSAERPEGSISTLTIQRTEQRDSAMYRCASSFSLLDTQYFGPGTRLTVL.

The chain carries TRBV6-2 or TRBV6-3 and TRBJ2-2; the D gene is possibly TRBD1 (5 bases). The CDR3 covers 14 residues. Trimming removed 5 bases from V and 1 base from J, with 8 bases in between. Germline V CDR1 and CDR2: MNHEY, SVGEGT. The CDR3: CASSLQGNTGELFF. Written as DNA, the CDR3 is TGTGCCAGCAGTCTGCAGGGGAACACCGGGGAGCTGTTTTTT.

The V and J genes are TRBV2 and TRBJ2-2; 10 bases match TRBD2. The V gene end was trimmed by 5 bases and the J gene end by 4 bases; junction bases not matched to a gene: 4. The CDR3 length is 15 residues. Germline V gene lookup returns CDR1 SNHLY and CDR2 FYNNEI. The CDR3 DNA sequence: TGTGCCAGCAGTTCTAGCGGGGGTCTCACCGGGGAGCTGTTTTTT. As protein: CASSSSGGLTGELFF. The full variable domain, rest sourced from reference TRBV2 and TRBJ2-2, is EPEVTQTPSHQVTQMGQEVILRCVPISNHLYFYWYRQILGQKVEFLVSFYNNEISEKSEIFDDQFSVERPDGSNFTLKIRSTKLEDSAMYFCASSSSGGLTGELFFGEGSRLTVL.

The V gene is TRBV9, the J gene TRBJ2-7; 9 nucleotides align to TRBD1. The CDR3 length is 15 residues. V shed 4 bases, J shed 3 bases, and the junction held 8 bases outside the gene matches. Germline loops: CDR1 SGDLS, CDR2 YYNGEE. Written as DNA, the CDR3 is TGTGCCAGCAGCCTGAGGGGACAGGGTTTCTACGAGCAGTACTTC. Translation gives CASSLRGQGFYEQYF.